This passage covers 5 T cell receptor beta chains from one sample sequenced in a study of shared clonotypes between healthy human individuals (dated by TCRdb to between 2020 and 2021). The method was the immunoSEQ multiplex PCR assay. TCRdb carries this immuneACCESS record with in-frame sequences only. Its versions omit some clonotypes, under half of them owing to an unresolved V gene in the studies checked, with the rest unexplained. For this sample the table gives over a million clones, of which roughly 96% were detected only once. The top ten clones comprise 0.95% to 1.5% of the sample. The sample consisted of naive CD4+ T cells sorted from blood. The cell subset or site tag for this specimen amounts to: CD45RA+ positively selected. All receptors come from a man between 25 and 39 years old in good health.

Points on this clone: One end of the junction does not line up with germline, which may come from a read error. The chain recombines TRBV5-1 with TRBJ2-5, with D perhaps being TRBD1 or TRBD2 (6 bases each). This CDR3 is built from 14 residues. CDR1 and CDR2 from the germline V gene are SGHRS and YFSETQ. For the CDR3, the DNA is TGCACCAGCAGCTTGGAAGGGGGAGGTGAGACCCAGTACTTC. Amino acid sequence: CTSSLEGGGETQYF.

The J gene is TRBJ1-2, the V gene TRBV5-4; TRBD1 might be the D (6 bases). The CDR3 is 14 amino acids. Germline CDR1 SGHNT, CDR2 YYREEE (reference sequence). V was shortened by 4 bases and J by 1 base, with 11 bases between the two germline ends. CDR3 coding DNA: TGTGCCAGCAGCGTTCAGGGGATTAACTATGGCTACACCTTC. Translation gives CASSVQGINYGYTF.

Concerning this clone itself: The same CDR3 arises from other DNA sequences in this sample as well. The chain links TRBV5-1 to TRBJ2-7; 14 nucleotides match TRBD2. There are 14 residues in the CDR3. CDR1 SGHRS and CDR2 YFSETQ come from the germline V gene. J lost 7 bases, V lost 4 bases, and 4 bases had no gene match. The CDR3 coding sequence is TGCGCCAGCAGCCCGGGACTAGCGGGAGCTGAGCAGTACTTC. It encodes CASSPGLAGAEQYF.

The rearrangement links TRBV10-3 to TRBJ2-5; 8 bases map to TRBD1. V shed 6 bases, J shed 2 bases, and the junction held 5 bases outside the gene matches. The length of the CDR3 is 14 residues. Germline V CDR1 and CDR2: ENHRY, SYGVKD. In nucleotides, the CDR3 is TGTGCCATCAGCCCGGGACAGGAACAAGAGACCCAGTACTTC. This encodes CAISPGQEQETQYF.

A word on this clone: This sample also contains other DNA sequences that code for the same CDR3. The rearrangement uses TRBV7-2 and TRBJ2-5, with D maybe TRBD1 (6 bases). Trimming took 5 bases from V and 5 from J, leaving 12 bases between them. Germline values: CDR1 SGHTA, CDR2 FQGNSA. The CDR3 covers 13 residues. The CDR3 DNA reads as TGTGCCAGCAGCCCACAGGGTGGTGAGACCCAGTACTTC. Its translation: CASSPQGGETQYF.